The table lists the clone carrying this T cell receptor (beta chain) with a few counts. Its antigen is not identified. The PCR ran on 60 Vbeta and 13 Jbeta primers. Some clones are missing from TCRdb's copy, which holds only in-frame ones; the method was immunoSEQ multiplex PCR. Of approximately 140,000 clones detected, around 80% appear once; the ten largest clones hold 5% to 5.5%. Germline V gene sequence: CDR1 SNHLY, CDR2 FYNNEI. V gave up 8 bases and J gave up 5 bases; unmatched junction bases: 4. The CDR3 extends over 12 amino acids. The sample belongs to a study of cytomegalovirus exposure and HLA in healthy donors. The study, taken as a whole, reports: An apparent linkage of common viral pathogens to several of the most significant clusters emerged in a later analysis. The analysis excluded some indistinguishable V segments, including TRBV6-2 and TRBV6-3.

The chain links TRBV2 to TRBJ2-3, with 7 bases lining up with TRBD2. Material for sequencing was PBMCs. This TCR was sampled from a male donor in good health and CMV-seronegative. The CDR3 is CASGGEKDTQYF. DNA of the CDR3: TGTGCCAGCGGGGGGGAGAAAGATACGCAGTATTTT.